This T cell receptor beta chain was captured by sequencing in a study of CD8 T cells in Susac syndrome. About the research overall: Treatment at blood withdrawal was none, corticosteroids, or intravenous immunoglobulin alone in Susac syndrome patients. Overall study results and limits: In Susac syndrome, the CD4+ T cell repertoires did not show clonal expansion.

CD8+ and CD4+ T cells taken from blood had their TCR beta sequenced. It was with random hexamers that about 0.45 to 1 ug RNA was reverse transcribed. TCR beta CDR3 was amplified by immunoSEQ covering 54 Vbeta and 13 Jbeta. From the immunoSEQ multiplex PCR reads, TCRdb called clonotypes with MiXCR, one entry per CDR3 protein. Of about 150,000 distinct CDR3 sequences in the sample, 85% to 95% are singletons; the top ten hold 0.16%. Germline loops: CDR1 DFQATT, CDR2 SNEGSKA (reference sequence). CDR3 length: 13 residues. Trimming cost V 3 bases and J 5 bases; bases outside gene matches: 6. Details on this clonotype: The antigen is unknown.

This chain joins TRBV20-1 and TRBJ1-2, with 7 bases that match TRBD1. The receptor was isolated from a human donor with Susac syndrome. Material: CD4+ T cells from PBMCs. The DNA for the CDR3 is TGCAGTGCTAGTGTGCAGGGGGGGTATGGCTACACCTTC. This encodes CSASVQGGYGYTF.